A selection of T cell receptor beta chains follows, all from one sample in a study of T-cell reconstitution after alpha-beta-depleted transplantation in children. TCRdb itself ran the PCR reads through MiXCR, one entry per CDR3 protein. The sample includes more than 400,000 distinct CDR3 sequences, approximately 10% of them seen just once. Sequences were derived from PBMCs, mostly from graft donor cells, sampled 180 days after TCRalphabeta/CD19-depleted stem cell transplant. All receptors come from a female patient aged 2 to 10 who had a stem cell transplant for aplastic anemia, so the T cells may come from the graft donor. CDR3s include the opening cysteine and the closing phenylalanine or tryptophan. D genes are given only for firm matches. The size of a clone is reported for some rows only, either as once, few or many, or as a class for expanded clones.

j_call v_call clone_size d_call cdr3_nt cdr3_aa
TRBJ1-5 TRBV25-1 . TRBD1 TGTGCCAGCAGTGAATCCGGGACAGGGTTCAATCAGCCCCAGCATTTT CASSESGTGFNQPQHF
TRBJ2-3 TRBV29-1 . . TGCAGCGTTGACTGGGCAGGGCGGCAGGGAGATACGCAGTATTTT CSVDWAGRQGDTQYF
TRBJ2-1 TRBV7-2 few . TGTGCCAGCAGCTTAGTTGCGGGTGGGGCCCTTCCCCTCGAGCAGTTCTTC CASSLVAGGALPLEQFF
TRBJ2-7 TRBV30 . . TGTGCCTGGAGTGCGCAGGGGTTCGAGCAGTACTTC CAWSAQGFEQYF
TRBJ1-5 TRBV5-1 . TRBD1 TGCGCCAGCAGCTGGGCAGGGGGCGGTCAGCCCCAGCATTTT CASSWAGGGQPQHF
TRBJ2-5 TRBV20-1 . . TGCAGTGCTAGAGAGGATAAAACGGAACCACAAGAGACCCAGTACTTC CSAREDKTEPQETQYF
TRBJ1-2 TRBV5-1 . TRBD1 TGCGCCAGCAGATTATCCCCGACAGGGCCCGATGGCTACACCTTC CASRLSPTGPDGYTF
TRBJ2-1 TRBV2 many TRBD2 TGTGCCAGCAGTGAAGCGCGGAGCGGGAATGGTGGTGAGCAGTTCTTC CASSEARSGNGGEQFF
TRBJ1-1 TRBV20-1 . . TGCAGTGCCCTAGGCCGTCGCAGGATGGGTGGCACTGAAGCTTTCTTT CSALGRRRMGGTEAFF
TRBJ1-5 TRBV9 . . TGTGCCAGCAGCGCCGGGACGGCAAATCAGCCCCAGCATTTT CASSAGTANQPQHF
TRBJ2-1 TRBV12-3/TRBV12-4 many TRBD2 TGTGCCAGCAGTTTAGCGCCGAGACTAGCAGACAATGAGCAGTTCTTC CASSLAPRLADNEQFF
TRBJ2-5 TRBV2 few . TGTGCCAGTCTATCCCGGGACAACCAAGAGACCCAGTACTTC CASLSRDNQETQYF
TRBJ2-1 TRBV24-1 . TRBD2 TGTGCCACGGCTGACGCGGGAGGGCCCTTTGAGCAGTTCTTC CATADAGGPFEQFF
TRBJ1-2 TRBV29-1 few TRBD1 TGCAGCGTTACCGGGTGGCAACGGACAGGGGATGGCTACACCTTC CSVTGWQRTGDGYTF
TRBJ2-5 TRBV20-1 few . TGCAGTGCCGCTAGGGGGACTGCGGGAGAGACCCAGTACTTC CSAARGTAGETQYF
TRBJ2-7 TRBV6-2/TRBV6-3 few TRBD2 TGTGCCAGCACCAAAAGGACTAGCGGGAGCTACGAGCAGTACTTC CASTKRTSGSYEQYF
TRBJ1-1 TRBV29-1 few TRBD1 TGCAGCGTGCCCGAAGGGGGCCTGGCGGAAGCTTTCTTT CSVPEGGLAEAFF
TRBJ2-6 TRBV4-2 few . TGTGCCAGCAGCCAACCCACAGCTGTCTCTGGGGCCAACGTCCTGACTTTC CASSQPTAVSGANVLTF
TRBJ2-1 TRBV12-3/TRBV12-4 few . TGTGCCAGCAGACGTCGAAACTTAGAGACCCCCTACAATGAGCAGTTCTTC CASRRRNLETPYNEQFF
TRBJ2-7 TRBV14 . . TGTGCCAGCAGCCCAGCGGTCTTCTACGAGCAGTACTTC CASSPAVFYEQYF
TRBJ2-3 TRBV7-2 . TRBD2 TGTGCCAGCAGCTTAGCATTGCTAGCGGGAGGGTCCGGCACAGATACGCAGTATTTT CASSLALLAGGSGTDTQYF
TRBJ1-1 TRBV12-3/TRBV12-4 few . TGTGCCAGCAGTTTAGTACCCCCCGGGCCCAACACTGAAGCTTTCTTT CASSLVPPGPNTEAFF
TRBJ2-7 TRBV20-1 few TRBD2 TGCAGTGCCGGGACTAGCGGAACCTACGAGCAGTACTTC CSAGTSGTYEQYF
TRBJ2-1 TRBV28 . . TGTGCCGCCCGAGGGGGTAGGGACGCCTACAATGAGCAGTTCTTC CAARGGRDAYNEQFF
TRBJ2-7 TRBV13 . . TGTGCCAGCAGCTTTCCGGACTCCCTGAGGGAGCAGTACTTC CASSFPDSLREQYF
TRBJ2-1 TRBV15 . . TGTGCCACCAGCAGAGCCAGGTCCTACAATGAGCAGTTCTTC CATSRARSYNEQFF
TRBJ1-4 TRBV20-1 . TRBD1 TGCAGTGCTAACAGGGGGCGGTCTGAAAAACTGTTTTTT CSANRGRSEKLFF
TRBJ2-7 TRBV29-1 . . TGCAGCGTCCGAGGAGGGGTGCTCGAGCAGTACTTC CSVRGGVLEQYF
TRBJ1-2 TRBV6-5 few TRBD1 TGTGCCAGCAGTTACTCTAGCGGGACAGGGAATGGCTACACCTTC CASSYSSGTGNGYTF
TRBJ2-7 TRBV6-1 . . TGTGCCAGCAGCACAACAGGGCCAAGGAGCTACGAGCAGTACTTC CASSTTGPRSYEQYF
TRBJ2-1 TRBV5-1 many TRBD2 TGCGCCAGCAGCTGGACCGAGCGGGAGGGCTACAATGAGCAGTTCTTC CASSWTEREGYNEQFF
TRBJ2-1 TRBV18 few TRBD2 TGTGCCAGCTCCCCAACCCACATAAGAGGACTAGCGGGAGATTTGAATGAGCAGTTCTTC CASSPTHIRGLAGDLNEQFF
TRBJ2-7 TRBV6-2/TRBV6-3 . TRBD1 TGTGCCAGCAGTTATCGGGACAGCATGACCTACGAGCAGTACTTC CASSYRDSMTYEQYF
TRBJ2-5 TRBV10-3 . . TGTGCCAGCGGTCGGGGCTCCGTGGCCCAGTACTTC CASGRGSVAQYF
TRBJ1-2 TRBV12-3/TRBV12-4 many . TGTGCCAGCAGTTTAGGTCTCTACACCTTC CASSLGLYTF
TRBJ2-1 TRBV29-1 many TRBD1 TGCAGCGCGACCGGGACAGCACACAATGAGCAGTTCTTC CSATGTAHNEQFF
TRBJ2-2 TRBV11-2 few . TGTGCCAGCAGCTTAGATCAAGCATGGGGGAACACCGGGGAGCTGTTTTTT CASSLDQAWGNTGELFF
TRBJ2-1 TRBV27 once . TGTGCCAGCAGTTTACGGGGGTGGTACAATGAGCAGTTCTTC CASSLRGWYNEQFF
TRBJ2-1 TRBV5-1 . . TGCGCCAGCAGCTTGGGGGGAGCAGGGTCCAATGAGCAGTTCTTC CASSLGGAGSNEQFF
TRBJ2-3 TRBV2 . . TGTGCCAGCAACACAGGGACCACATTAACGCAGTATTTT CASNTGTTLTQYF
TRBJ2-3 TRBV7-2 few . TGTGCCAGCAGCCCAGCCCTGACTAGCACAGATACGCAGTATTTT CASSPALTSTDTQYF